This T cell receptor beta chain is drawn from a study of T cells after yellow fever vaccination. About the research overall: Fractions of low cell number were prepared using SMART-Seq v4 Ultra Low Input. Study conclusions and caveats: In post-booster samples, most primary-vaccination clones reappeared (just under 98% CD4, roughly 90% CD8).

Trimming stripped 1 base from V and 1 base from J, with 5 bases between. The CDR3 extends over 14 amino acids. In germline, CDR1 is MGHDK, CDR2 SYGVNS. A single record per CDR3 protein comes from TCRdb applying MiXCR to the 5' RACE reads. Counted here are just over 300,000 distinct CDR3 sequences, approximately 3.9% occurring once; the ten biggest clones make up roughly a quarter. There are a few counts of this clonotype. The target antigen is unknown. This chain uses TRBV25-1 with TRBJ1-3; D gene uncertain. Here the sequenced sample was PBMCs, taken on the day of the yellow fever booster vaccination. The clonotype originates from a man between 18 and 35 years old who received the YFV17D yellow fever vaccine. In nucleotides, the CDR3 is TGTGCCAGCAGTGAATCGGCTTCTGGAAACACCATATATTTT. The encoded protein is CASSESASGNTIYF.